This T cell receptor beta chain is drawn from a study of breast tumors, draining lymph nodes, adjacent tissues. General observations from the study: Tumor T cell lymph node origin was a supported hypothesis, not proven. The data were judged consistent with most tumor T cells coming from lymph node and expanding in tumor.

Via MiXCR, TCRdb re-called the multiplex PCR reads, giving one row per CDR3 protein. The sample shows 75,000 to 100,000 distinct CDR3 sequences, roughly 19% of them seen only once. Samples came from axillary lymph nodes draining the breast cancer. Germline loops: CDR1 LNHDA, CDR2 SQIVND (reference sequence). V shed 6 bases, J shed 2 bases, and the junction held 4 bases outside the gene matches. The length of the CDR3 is 15 residues. This clonotype appeared many times. What it binds is unknown. Material: axillary lymph node tissue. The chain employs TRBV19 and TRBJ2-6; 7 nucleotides match TRBD1. The receptor's source is a female donor with breast cancer. Some clones in this sample may be carry-over from other donors' samples. The CDR3 nucleotides read TGTGCCAGTAGGACAGGGATGCCTGGGGCCAACGTCCTGACTTTC. Translation gives CASRTGMPGANVLTF. The full variable domain, its missing parts supplied by reference TRBV19 and TRBJ2-6, is DGGITQSPKYLFRKEGQNVTLSCEQNLNHDAMYWYRQDPGQGLRLIYYSQIVNDFQKGDIAEGYSVSREKKESFPLTVTSAQKNPTAFYLCASRTGMPGANVLTFGAGSRLTVL.